The following is a T cell receptor beta chain sequence with its context. It has no known antigen specificity. Nothing much larger sits one base from this clone, and base qualities are not available. This entry belongs to a study of shared clonotypes between healthy human individuals (dated by TCRdb to 2020 to 2021). In the study overall: Three men and two women, aged 18 to 49 years, made up the cohort. Per donor, three plates each were used for CD4 naive and CD4 memory, two for CD8 naive, and one for CD8 memory. The study deeply sequenced blood TCR repertoires of five healthy adults to estimate repertoire size and the extent of clonotype sharing between individuals. Different laboratories and diverse techniques were used to prepare libraries and sequence TCR repertoires, to increase sequencing depth and limit assay-specific biases. Per donor, leukapheresis produced somewhere between about 0.9 and 9.5 billion PBMCs.

Results and caveats for the whole study, not just this receptor: Naive subsets generally had larger estimated clonotype richness than memory subsets. Because the study included a small number of donors, the genetic and exposure-history diversity represented was limited. Rarefaction of sorted-subset datasets indicated incomplete sequencing despite the large sequencing depth. When a handful of donors were compared, the shared fraction of clonotypes was about 5.5% for naive CD4, less than 4% for naive CD8, about 2.5% for memory CD4, and around 0.37% for memory CD8. Only blood was sampled, and tissue TCR repertoires likely differ from those in blood. Compared with non-shared clonotypes, the clonotypes found in all four sorted-subset donors had higher generation probabilities. Pairwise subsampling indicated that sequencing depth was expected to affect the degree of clonotype sharing among donors.

Using the deep immunoSEQ assay, multiplex PCR amplified TCR CDR3 regions from genomic DNA. For each cell subset, the extracted genomic DNA was distributed evenly across all wells of several immunoSEQ 96-well plates, and each plate served as one replicate. For sorted subsets, each replicate PCR was loaded with about 200 ng genomic DNA, equivalent to about 33,000 T cell genomes. Purified libraries were measured with a Qubit 3.0 fluorometer, size-checked on a Bioanalyzer 2100, and measured again with the KAPA Library Quantification kit. Each immunoSEQ 96-well plate was sequenced on its own single-read 150-cycle Illumina NextSeq 550 flow cell. The original methods were these. Because the immunoSEQ output included only junctional sequences and no quality scores, the filtering could not be the same as the filtering used for full-length reads. To assign V/J genes and CDR3, sequences were annotated using PyIR, a Python wrapper for IgBLAST v1.9, with IMGT germline references. Reads with weak V/J assignments (E-value above 1e-6), missing CDR3, stop codons, out-of-frame junctions, or ambiguous translated residues were removed. V3J clonotypes were defined as sequences sharing an identical inferred V gene, J gene, and CDR3 amino acid sequence. Percentage overlap between repertoires was calculated by dividing the number of shared unique clonotypes by the size of the smaller repertoire. Richness of each repertoire was evaluated using RTK rarefaction, the Chao1 estimator, and Recon v2.1 estimates of unobserved clonotypes. Generation probabilities were computed with OLGA for all TCRbeta clonotypes obtained by the gDNA method from four donors. TCRdb stores this immuneACCESS table with in-frame sequences only. Part of the clones is absent; in the studies checked, under half of the shortfall reflects unresolved V genes, and no reason is known for the rest. D and trimming were read from the DNA, whereas the V and J calls and clone size are those reported in that table. The sample contains some 2,000,000 clones, more than 90% of them found a single time. Of the sample, 0.13% falls within the top ten clones.

The donors were healthy, HIV-negative adults who had no recently reported acute infections or vaccinations. Only Caucasian adults living in Nashville, Tennessee, USA were represented among the donors. Magnetic negative selection was used to enrich CD4+ T cells, after which naive cells were positively selected on CD45RA and the negative fraction became the memory subset. Blood was obtained by leukapheresis, after which PBMCs were separated by Ficoll-Histopaque density gradient centrifugation and cryopreserved in liquid nitrogen vapor phase. Analytical flow cytometry was used to check the purity and quantity of every magnetically sorted T cell population. Genomic DNA was isolated from each sorted fraction and quantified by UV absorbance on a Nanodrop 2000c. V loses 4 bases of germline sequence and J loses 8 bases, and the interval between the two ends is 14 bases. From the germline V gene, CDR1 is SNHLY and CDR2 is FYNNEI. There are 13 amino acids in the CDR3, from cysteine to phenylalanine inclusive. Of all the DNA, just the CDR3 is kept, 39 bases in frame from base 1.

The receptor's source is a man younger than 30 in good health. The source material was naive CD4+ T cells sorted from blood. Sample cell subset or site, as interpreted from the label and publication: CD45RA+ positively selected. Recombination joined TRBV2 with TRBJ1-2; no D gene is confidently identified. The nucleotide sequence reads TGTGCCAGCAGTGCGACGGGTTTTTGGGGCTACACCTTC. Its protein reads: CASSATGFWGYTF.